The present T cell receptor beta chain was sequenced within a study of a mutant IDH1 vaccine in newly diagnosed glioma. Study as a whole: Radiotherapy, temozolomide, or both had been given previously, and both were given to most.

Time point defined: baseline, week 1 (first vaccination visit). Stated treatment: pre-vaccination baseline after standard-of-care therapy. Germline CDR1 and CDR2: GTSNPN and SVGIG (reference sequence). The CDR3 consists of 14 residues. With 3 bases removed from V and 8 bases from J, the gap between germline ends came to 17 bases. Only in-frame clones appear in the TCRdb table, and some are missing; sequencing was by immunoSEQ multiplex PCR. The top ten clones hold about 5% of a sample with some 21,000 clones, about 85% of them seen once. The rearrangement uses TRBV30 and TRBJ2-1; D gene unclear. The clonotype comes from a man in his forties or fifties with glioma. The sample was PBMCs, taken from a glioma patient treated with radiotherapy, temozolomide or both. CDR3 in DNA: TGTGCCTGGAGCGCCGGCCTACCTAACGATGAGCAGTTCTTC. Translation: CAWSAGLPNDEQFF.